Sequencing of this T cell receptor beta chain was carried out in a study of blood T cell repertoires in COVID-19. Unmatched junction bases numbered 6, after V lost 5 bases and J lost 9 bases. Germline V gene data show CDR1 as MNHEY and CDR2 as SVGEGT. The CDR3 runs 15 residues. The table came from immunoSEQ multiplex PCR; TCRdb's copy has only in-frame clones and leaves some out. Of more than 150,000 clones listed, less than 90% are singletons. This receptor was taken from a man in his 70s with active or convalescent COVID-19. Sequenced input: peripheral blood. V usage is TRBV6-2 or TRBV6-3 and J usage is TRBJ2-1; 14 bases align to TRBD2. In DNA form, the CDR3 reads TGTGCCAGCAGTGGCCTGGGACTAGCGGGAGTTGAGCAGTTCTTC. Translated: CASSGLGLAGVEQFF.